This TCR beta chain comes out of a study of blood T cell repertoires in COVID-19. Whole-study context: The samples span acute and convalescent COVID-19 from the United States, Italy and Spain. In each case, the material was cDNA or gDNA derived from T cells, B-cell-depleted T cells, or PBMCs.

Two negative PCRs, clearance, or symptom resolution characterized the recovered Cohort 3 donors. Germline assignment: CDR1 SGHVS and CDR2 FNYEAQ. V lost 5 bases and J 5 bases, leaving 10 bases between the germline ends. This CDR3 is 13 amino acids long. How the authors handled the data: Reference gene primers were amplified, and this amplification served to estimate nucleated cell counts. Assay used: immunoSEQ multiplex PCR; TCRdb lists only in-frame clones, some missing. V and J calls and clone size are given by that table; D and trimming were obtained from the DNA. The sample carries about 200,000 clones, 80% to 90% recorded once.

The receptor was derived from a woman under 30 who had recovered from COVID-19. This chain uses TRBV7-6 with TRBJ1-5; a weak D match, TRBD1 (6 bases). Sequenced sample: PBMCs or T cells enriched from blood (not recorded which). CDR3 bases: TGTGCCAGCAGCCGGACAGCCGATCAGCCCCAGCATTTT. Its protein is CASSRTADQPQHF.